This paragraph covers one TCR beta chain sequence. This entry belongs to a study of CD8+CD57+ T cells in acquired aplastic anemia. Patients picked for sequencing had shown CD8+CD57+ cell expansion detected by flow cytometry. The CDR3 contains 22 residues. Germline CDR1 MNHEY, CDR2 SVGEGT. Germline trimming cut 0 bases from V and 2 bases from J; bases unmatched to any gene: 14. TCR beta VDJ and CDR3 were profiled, and genomic DNA was the template. TCRdb redid the calling of the reads with MiXCR, one entry per CDR3 protein. The table shows around 500,000 distinct CDR3 sequences, with around 32% occurring only once.

The chain recombines TRBV6-2 or TRBV6-3 with TRBJ2-2; 14 bases map to TRBD2. The clonotype was recovered from a human donor with aplastic anemia. The specimen sequenced was sorted CD4+, CD8+, or CD8+CD57+ T cells (not recorded which) from PBMCs. The chain's CDR3 is CASSYSPLERTSGGPNTGELFF. Here the CDR3 DNA reads TGTGCCAGCAGTTACTCTCCCCTAGAACGGACTAGCGGGGGGCCCAACACCGGGGAGCTGTTTTTT.